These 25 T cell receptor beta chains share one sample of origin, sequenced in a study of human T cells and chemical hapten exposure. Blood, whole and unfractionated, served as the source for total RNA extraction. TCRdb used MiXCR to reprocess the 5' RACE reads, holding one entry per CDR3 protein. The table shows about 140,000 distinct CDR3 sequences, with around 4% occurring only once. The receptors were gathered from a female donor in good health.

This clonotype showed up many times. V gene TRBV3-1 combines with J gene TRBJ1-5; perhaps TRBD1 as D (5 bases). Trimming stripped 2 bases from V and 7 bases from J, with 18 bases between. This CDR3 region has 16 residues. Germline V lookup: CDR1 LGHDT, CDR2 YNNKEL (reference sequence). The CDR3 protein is CASSQRAGTLEQPQHF. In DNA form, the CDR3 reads TGTGCCAGCAGCCAAAGAGCCGGGACCCTAGAACAGCCCCAGCATTTT.

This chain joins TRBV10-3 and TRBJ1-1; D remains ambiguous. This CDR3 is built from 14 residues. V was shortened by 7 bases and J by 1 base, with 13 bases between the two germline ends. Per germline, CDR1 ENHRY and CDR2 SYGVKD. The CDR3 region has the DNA TGTGCCATCAACGATCGCAGGAGGAACACTGAAGCTTTCTTT. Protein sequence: CAINDRRRNTEAFF.

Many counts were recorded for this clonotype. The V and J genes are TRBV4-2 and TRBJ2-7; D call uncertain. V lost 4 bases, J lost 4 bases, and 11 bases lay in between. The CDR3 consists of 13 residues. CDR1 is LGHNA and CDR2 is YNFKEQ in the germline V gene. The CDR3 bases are TGTGCCAGCAGCCCGAATTACGGGTACGAGCAGTACTTC. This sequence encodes CASSPNYGYEQYF.

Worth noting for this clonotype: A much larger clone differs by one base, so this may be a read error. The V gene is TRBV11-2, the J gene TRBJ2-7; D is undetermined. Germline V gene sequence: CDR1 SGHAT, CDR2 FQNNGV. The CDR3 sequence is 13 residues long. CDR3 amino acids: CASSLGGRYEQHF. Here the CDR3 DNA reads TGTGCCAGCAGCTTGGGTGGGCGGTACGAGCAGCACTTC.

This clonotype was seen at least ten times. The CDR3 sequence is CASSLQRQGEGTEAFF. Written as DNA, the CDR3 is TGTGCCAGCAGCCTACAACGACAGGGAGAGGGGACTGAAGCTTTCTTT. The chain is built from TRBV7-8 and TRBJ1-1; 7 nucleotides align to TRBD1. The length of the CDR3 is 16 residues. Trimming took 5 bases from V and 5 from J; bases not matched to a gene: 14. The germline V gene has CDR1 SGHVS and CDR2 FQNEAQ.

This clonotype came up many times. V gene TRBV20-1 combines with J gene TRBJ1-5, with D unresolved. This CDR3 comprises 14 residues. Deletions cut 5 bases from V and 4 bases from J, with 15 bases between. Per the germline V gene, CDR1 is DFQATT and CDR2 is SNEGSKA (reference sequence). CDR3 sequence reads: CSASEDPTNQPQHF. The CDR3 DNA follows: TGCAGTGCTTCCGAGGACCCAACGAATCAGCCCCAGCATTTT.

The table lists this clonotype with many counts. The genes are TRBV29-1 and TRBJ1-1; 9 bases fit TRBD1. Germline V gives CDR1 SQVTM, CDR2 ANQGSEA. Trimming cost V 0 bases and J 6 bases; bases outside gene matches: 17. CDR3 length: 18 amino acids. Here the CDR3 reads CSVEDRTTHGTGRPEAFF. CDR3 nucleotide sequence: TGCAGCGTTGAAGATAGGACTACACATGGGACAGGGAGGCCTGAAGCTTTCTTT.

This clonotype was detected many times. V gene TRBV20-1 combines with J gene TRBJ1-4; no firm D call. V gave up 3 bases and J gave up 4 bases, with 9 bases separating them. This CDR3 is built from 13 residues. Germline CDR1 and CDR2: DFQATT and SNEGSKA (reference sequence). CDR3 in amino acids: CSASVGFNEKLFF. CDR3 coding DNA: TGCAGTGCTAGTGTCGGATTTAATGAAAAACTGTTTTTT.

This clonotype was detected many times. The chain's CDR3 is CASSQRKAGTGELFF. For the CDR3, the DNA is TGTGCCAGCAGCCAACGGAAGGCGGGCACCGGGGAGCTGTTTTTT. V usage is TRBV3-1 and J usage is TRBJ2-2; a weak D match, TRBD2 (5 bases). Trimming left V 2 bases short and J 4 bases short, with 11 bases between. Germline-derived CDR1 and CDR2 are LGHDT and YNNKEL (reference sequence). The CDR3 has 15 residues.

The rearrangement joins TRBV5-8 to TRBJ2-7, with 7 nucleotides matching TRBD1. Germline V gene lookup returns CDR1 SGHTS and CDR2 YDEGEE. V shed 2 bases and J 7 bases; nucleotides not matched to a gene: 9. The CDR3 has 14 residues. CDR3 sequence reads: CASSLLIQGKEQYF. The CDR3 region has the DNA TGTGCCAGCAGCTTACTCATACAGGGGAAAGAGCAGTACTTC.

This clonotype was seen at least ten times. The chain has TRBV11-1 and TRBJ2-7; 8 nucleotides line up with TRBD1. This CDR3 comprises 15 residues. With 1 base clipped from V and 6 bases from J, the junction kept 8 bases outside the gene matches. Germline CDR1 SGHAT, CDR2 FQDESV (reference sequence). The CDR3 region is CASSLVRTGSSEQYF. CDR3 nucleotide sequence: TGTGCCAGCAGCTTAGTTCGGACAGGGAGTAGCGAGCAGTACTTC. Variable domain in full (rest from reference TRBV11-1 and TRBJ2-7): EAEVAQSPRYKITEKSQAVAFWCDPISGHATLYWYRQILGQGPELLVQFQDESVVDDSQLPKDRFSAERLKGVDSTLKIQPAELGDSAMYLCASSLVRTGSSEQYFGPGTRLTVT.

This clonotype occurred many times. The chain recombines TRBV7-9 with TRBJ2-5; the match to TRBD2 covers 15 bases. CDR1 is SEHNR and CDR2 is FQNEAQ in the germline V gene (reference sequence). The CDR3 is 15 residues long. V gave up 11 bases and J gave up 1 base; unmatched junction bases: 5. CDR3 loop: CASGLAGGVQETQYF. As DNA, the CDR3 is TGTGCCTCTGGACTAGCGGGGGGGGTCCAAGAGACCCAGTACTTC.

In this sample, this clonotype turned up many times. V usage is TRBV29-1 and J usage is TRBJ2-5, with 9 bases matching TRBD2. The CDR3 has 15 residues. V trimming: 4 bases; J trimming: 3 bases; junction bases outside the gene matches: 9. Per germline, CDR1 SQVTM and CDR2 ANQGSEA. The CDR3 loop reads CSVGQRGALKETQYF. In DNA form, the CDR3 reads TGCAGCGTTGGCCAGCGGGGGGCGTTAAAAGAGACCCAGTACTTC.

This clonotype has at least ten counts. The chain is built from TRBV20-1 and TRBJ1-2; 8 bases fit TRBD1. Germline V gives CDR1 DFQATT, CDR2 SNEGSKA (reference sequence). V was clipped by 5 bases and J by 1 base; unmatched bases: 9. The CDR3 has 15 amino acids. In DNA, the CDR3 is TGCAGTGCTTCGCCCGGGACAGGAGTTAACTATGGCTACACCTTC. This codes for CSASPGTGVNYGYTF.

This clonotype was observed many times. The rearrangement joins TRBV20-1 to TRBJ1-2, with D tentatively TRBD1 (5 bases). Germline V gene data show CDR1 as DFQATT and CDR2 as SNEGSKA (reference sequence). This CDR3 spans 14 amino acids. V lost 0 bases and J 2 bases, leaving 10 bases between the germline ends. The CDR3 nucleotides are TGCAGTGCTAGAGATGGCAGGGAAAACTATGGCTACACCTTC. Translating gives CSARDGRENYGYTF.

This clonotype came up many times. The CDR3, as DNA: TGCAGCGTTGAAATTTTACGGGGCACTGAAGCTTTCTTT. Translation: CSVEILRGTEAFF. The gene calls are TRBV29-1 and TRBJ1-1; D not resolved. This CDR3 spans 13 amino acids. V was clipped by 2 bases and J by 4 bases, with 11 bases between them. Germline V gene sequence: CDR1 SQVTM, CDR2 ANQGSEA.

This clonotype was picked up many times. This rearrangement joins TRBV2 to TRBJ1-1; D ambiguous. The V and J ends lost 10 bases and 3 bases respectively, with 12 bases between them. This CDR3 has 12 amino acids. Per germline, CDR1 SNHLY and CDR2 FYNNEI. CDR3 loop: CANRTGYTEAFF. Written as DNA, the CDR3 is TGTGCCAACCGAACGGGGTACACTGAAGCTTTCTTT.

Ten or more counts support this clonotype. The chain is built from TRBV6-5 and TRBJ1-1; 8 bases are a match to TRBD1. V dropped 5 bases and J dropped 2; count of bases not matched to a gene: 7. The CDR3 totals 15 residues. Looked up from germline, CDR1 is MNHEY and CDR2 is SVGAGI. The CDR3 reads CASSADRGRNTEAFF. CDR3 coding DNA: TGTGCCAGCAGTGCCGACAGGGGCCGTAACACTGAAGCTTTCTTT.

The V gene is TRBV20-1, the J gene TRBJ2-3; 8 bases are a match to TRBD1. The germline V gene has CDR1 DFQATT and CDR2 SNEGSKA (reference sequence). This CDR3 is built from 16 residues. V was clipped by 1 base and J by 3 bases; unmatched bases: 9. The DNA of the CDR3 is TGCAGTGCTAGAGTAGTGAGCCAGGGGGCAACAGATACGCAGTATTTT. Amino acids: CSARVVSQGATDTQYF.

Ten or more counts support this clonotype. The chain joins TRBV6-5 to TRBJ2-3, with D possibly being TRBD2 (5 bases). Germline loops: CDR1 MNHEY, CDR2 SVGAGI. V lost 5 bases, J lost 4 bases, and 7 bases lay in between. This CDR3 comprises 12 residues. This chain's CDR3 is CASSAGADTQYF. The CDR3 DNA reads TGTGCCAGCAGTGCGGGTGCAGATACGCAGTATTTT.

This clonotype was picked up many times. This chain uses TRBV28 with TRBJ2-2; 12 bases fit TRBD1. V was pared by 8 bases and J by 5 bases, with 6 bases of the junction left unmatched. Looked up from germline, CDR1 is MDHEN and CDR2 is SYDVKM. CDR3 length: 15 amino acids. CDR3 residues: CASRGQGAGTGELFF. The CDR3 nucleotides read TGTGCCAGCCGGGGACAGGGGGCAGGGACCGGGGAGCTGTTTTTT.

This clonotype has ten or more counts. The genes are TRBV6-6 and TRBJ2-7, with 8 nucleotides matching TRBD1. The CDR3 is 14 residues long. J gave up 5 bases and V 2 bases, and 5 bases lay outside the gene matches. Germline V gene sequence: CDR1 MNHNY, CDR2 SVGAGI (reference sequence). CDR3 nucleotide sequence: TGTGCCAGCAGTTACCGCGGACAGGGTGACGAGCAGTACTTC. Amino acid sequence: CASSYRGQGDEQYF.

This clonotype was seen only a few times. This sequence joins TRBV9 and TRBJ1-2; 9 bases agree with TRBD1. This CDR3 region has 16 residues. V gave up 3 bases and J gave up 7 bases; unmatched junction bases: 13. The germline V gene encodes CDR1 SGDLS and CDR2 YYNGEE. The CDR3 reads CASSALGTGRIGGYTF. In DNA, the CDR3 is TGTGCCAGCAGCGCCCTCGGGACAGGGAGGATCGGTGGCTACACCTTC.

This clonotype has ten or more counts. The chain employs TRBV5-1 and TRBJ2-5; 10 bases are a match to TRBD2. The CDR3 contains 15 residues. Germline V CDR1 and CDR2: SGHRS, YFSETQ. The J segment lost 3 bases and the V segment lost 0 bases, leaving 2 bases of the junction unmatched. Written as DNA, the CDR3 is TGCGCCAGCAGCTTGGTAGGGACTAGCGAAGAGACCCAGTACTTC. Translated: CASSLVGTSEETQYF.

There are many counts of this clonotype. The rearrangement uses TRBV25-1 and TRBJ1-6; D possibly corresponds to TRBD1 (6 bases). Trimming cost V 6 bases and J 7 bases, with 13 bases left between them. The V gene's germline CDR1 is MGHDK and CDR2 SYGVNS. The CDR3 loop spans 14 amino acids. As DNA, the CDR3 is TGTGCCAGCAGAAGGGGGGGGGAAAATTCACCCCTCCACTTT. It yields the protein CASRRGGENSPLHF.